The 25 T cell receptor beta chains presented below share a single source sample, sequenced in a study of cytomegalovirus exposure and HLA in healthy donors. The primer mix had 60 Vbeta and 13 Jbeta primers. Clones were sequenced by immunoSEQ multiplex PCR, and TCRdb holds only the in-frame ones, with some missing. The sample lists about 150,000 clones; roughly 83% were seen once. Sequences were obtained from PBMCs. These receptors were obtained from a human donor in good health.

This rearrangement joins TRBV5-1 to TRBJ1-1, with D possibly being TRBD1 (6 bases). Trimming removed 0 bases at V and 3 bases at J, with 15 bases between. Germline V gives CDR1 SGHRS, CDR2 YFSETQ. The CDR3 is made up of 16 amino acids. The CDR3 bases are TGCGCCAGCAGCTTGGAATCGGGGGGCATGTACACTGAAGCTTTCTTT. Its translation: CASSLESGGMYTEAFF.

This clone has just a few counts. The V gene is TRBV28, the J gene TRBJ1-2; 9 nucleotides align to TRBD1. The germline V gene encodes CDR1 MDHEN and CDR2 SYDVKM. CDR3 length: 13 residues. V was pared by 5 bases and J by 8 bases, with 6 bases of the junction left unmatched. The CDR3 nucleotides read TGTGCCAGCAGTCCTGGACAGGGGTCGGGCTACACCTTC. Amino acids: CASSPGQGSGYTF.

The chain uses TRBV30 and TRBJ2-7; 11 bases match TRBD1. CDR1 GTSNPN and CDR2 SVGIG come from the germline V gene (reference sequence). CDR3 length: 14 residues. Trimming took 3 bases from V and 5 from J; bases not matched to a gene: 6. This CDR3 reads CAWRRTGGENEQYF. CDR3 sequence (DNA): TGTGCCTGGAGAAGGACAGGGGGCGAAAACGAGCAGTACTTC.

The chain couples TRBV6-5 to TRBJ2-7; no definite D call. The V end was cut by 0 bases, the J end by 7 bases, with 4 bases between. The CDR3 contains 11 residues. Germline assignment: CDR1 MNHEY and CDR2 SVGAGI. CDR3 sequence: CASSYSREQYF. CDR3 DNA: TGTGCCAGCAGTTACTCGCGTGAGCAGTACTTC.

This chain joins TRBV27 and TRBJ2-2; D possibly corresponds to TRBD1 (5 bases). The germline V and J ends were trimmed by 4 bases and 4 bases, with 10 bases remaining between them. Germline V CDR1 and CDR2: MNHEY, SMNVEV (reference sequence). This CDR3 region has 14 residues. The CDR3 DNA reads TGTGCCAGCAGTTCGGCAGGGCGCACCGGGGAGCTGTTTTTT. This translates into CASSSAGRTGELFF.

The chain employs TRBV9 and TRBJ1-2; D is unclear. CDR1 is SGDLS, CDR2 YYNGEE, per germline. The CDR3 is 13 amino acids. V lost 4 bases and J 2 bases, leaving 9 bases between the germline ends. The CDR3 DNA follows: TGTGCCAGCAGCTCCGACTTAAACTATGGCTACACCTTC. Translating it yields CASSSDLNYGYTF. The full variable domain, rest sourced from reference TRBV9 and TRBJ1-2, is DSGVTQTPKHLITATGQRVTLRCSPRSGDLSVYWYQQSLDQGLQFLIQYYNGEERAKGNILERFSAQQFPDLHSELNLSSLELGDSALYFCASSSDLNYGYTFGSGTRLTVV.

This clone has just a few counts. This rearrangement joins TRBV2 to TRBJ1-2, with 8 positions matching TRBD1. J was trimmed by 6 bases and V by 7 bases; bases with no gene match: 7. The CDR3 totals 13 residues. Germline CDR1 SNHLY, CDR2 FYNNEI. The CDR3 region is CASMGDRIDGYTF. DNA of the CDR3: TGTGCCAGCATGGGGGACAGGATTGATGGCTACACCTTC.

The genes are TRBV28 and TRBJ1-5, with D possibly TRBD1 on 5 matching bases. The CDR3 totals 16 residues. V gave up 3 bases and J gave up 0 bases, with 12 bases separating them. Per germline, CDR1 MDHEN and CDR2 SYDVKM. In DNA, the CDR3 is TGTGCCAGCAGTTTGTCCGGGGGGTATAGCAATCAGCCCCAGCATTTT. It encodes CASSLSGGYSNQPQHF.

The chain has TRBV28 and TRBJ1-1; D is unresolved. This CDR3 is 14 amino acids long. Germline CDR1 reads MDHEN; CDR2 reads SYDVKM. Trimming took 6 bases from V and 2 from J, leaving 13 bases between them. For the CDR3, the DNA is TGTGCCAGCAGCCCTAATCTGCGTAACACTGAAGCTTTCTTT. This codes for CASSPNLRNTEAFF.

The rearrangement links TRBV10-1 to TRBJ2-3; TRBD2 matches 12 bases. After removal of 8 bases from V and 4 bases from J, the junction contained 4 bases not matched to a gene. Germline lookup yields CDR1 WNHNN and CDR2 SYGVQD (reference sequence). This CDR3 is built from 14 residues. DNA for the CDR3: TGCGCCAGCGGGCCTAGCGGGGGGGCAGATACGCAGTATTTT. Translating it yields CASGPSGGADTQYF.

The chain's CDR3 is CASSLGEGGFYEQYF. The CDR3 DNA follows: TGTGCCAGCAGCCTAGGGGAGGGCGGGTTTTACGAGCAGTACTTC. The gene calls are TRBV9 and TRBJ2-7; 7 bases are a match to TRBD2. The CDR3 spans 15 residues. The J segment lost 4 bases and the V segment lost 4 bases, leaving 11 bases of the junction unmatched. Germline V lookup: CDR1 SGDLS, CDR2 YYNGEE.

The table lists this clone with a few counts. The chain couples TRBV6-5 to TRBJ1-1; D possibly corresponds to TRBD1 (6 bases). This CDR3 has 14 residues. The ends were cut back, 0 bases at V and 4 bases at J, with 9 bases in the middle. Germline CDR1 and CDR2: MNHEY and SVGAGI. CDR3 sequence (DNA): TGTGCCAGCAGTTACTCGACAGGACCCACTGAAGCTTTCTTT. Its translation is CASSYSTGPTEAFF.

The gene calls are TRBV5-1 and TRBJ2-7; D perhaps matches TRBD2 (6 bases). Per germline, CDR1 SGHRS and CDR2 YFSETQ. Trimming removed 3 bases at V and 0 bases at J, with 16 bases between. This CDR3 has 16 residues. In DNA, the CDR3 is TGCGCCAGCAGCTCCCTTAGCGGAATAAGCTCCTACGAGCAGTACTTC. Its translation: CASSSLSGISSYEQYF.

V is TRBV5-6 and J is TRBJ2-3; 9 bases line up with TRBD2. CDR1 SGHDT and CDR2 YYEEEE come from the germline V gene. V shed 0 bases, J shed 1 base, and the junction held 0 bases outside the gene matches. CDR3 length equals 15 residues. The CDR3 bases are TGTGCCAGCAGCTTGGGACTAGCGGGCACAGATACGCAGTATTTT. Translation: CASSLGLAGTDTQYF.

V is TRBV14 and J is TRBJ1-1; TRBD1 matches 8 bases. The CDR3 covers 16 residues. The germline CDR1 and CDR2 sequences are SGHDN and FVKESK. Trimming cost V 4 bases and J 6 bases; bases outside gene matches: 13. The CDR3 is CASSRLNRGKGAEAFF. CDR3 sequence (DNA): TGTGCCAGCAGCCGGTTAAACAGGGGGAAAGGGGCTGAAGCTTTCTTT. The full variable domain, with the rest looked up from reference TRBV14 and TRBJ1-1, is EAGVTQFPSHSVIEKGQTVTLRCDPISGHDNLYWYRRVMGKEIKFLLHFVKESKQDESGMPNNRFLAERTGGTYSTLKVQPAELEDSGVYFCASSRLNRGKGAEAFFGQGTRLTVV.

V gene TRBV25-1 combines with J gene TRBJ1-1; 9 bases map to TRBD1. The CDR3 totals 14 residues. Germline lookup yields CDR1 MGHDK and CDR2 SYGVNS. Germline trimming cut 6 bases from V and 5 bases from J; bases unmatched to any gene: 7. This chain's CDR3 is CASSGTGRGTEAFF. CDR3 coding DNA: TGTGCCAGCAGCGGGACAGGGAGAGGAACTGAAGCTTTCTTT.

The chain has TRBV30 and TRBJ2-5; tentatively, D is TRBD2 (5 bases). Between the trimmed V and J ends, which lost 4 bases and 5 bases, there was a span of 14 bases. CDR1 is GTSNPN and CDR2 is SVGIG in the germline V gene (reference sequence). This CDR3 comprises 13 residues. The CDR3 bases are TGTGCCTGGAAGCTCAGCGGAGGTGAGACCCAGTACTTC. Translation gives CAWKLSGGETQYF.

The gene calls are TRBV5-6 and TRBJ1-1; unclear D gene. V was pared by 0 bases and J by 0 bases, with 3 bases between. Germline loops: CDR1 SGHDT, CDR2 YYEEEE. This CDR3 is built from 13 residues. The CDR3 reads CASSLGLNTEAFF. CDR3 nucleotide sequence: TGTGCCAGCAGCTTGGGGCTGAACACTGAAGCTTTCTTT.

This rearrangement joins TRBV14 to TRBJ1-1; the D is unclear. This CDR3 contains 17 residues. Germline-derived CDR1 and CDR2 are SGHDN and FVKESK. Trimming took 3 bases from V and 0 from J, leaving 17 bases between them. DNA of the CDR3: TGTGCCAGCAGCCACCGACCCCAGCGGGGATTGAACACTGAAGCTTTCTTT. This translates into CASSHRPQRGLNTEAFF.

The chain employs TRBV27 and TRBJ2-5, with TRBD1 matching 7 bases. The germline V gene encodes CDR1 MNHEY and CDR2 SMNVEV (reference sequence). This CDR3 comprises 15 residues. The V and J ends lost 2 bases and 5 bases, in that order; junction bases with no gene match: 8. CDR3 loop: CASSLGTTGHETQYF. The DNA for the CDR3 is TGTGCCAGCAGTTTAGGTACGACAGGGCACGAGACCCAGTACTTC.

This clone was detected a few times. CDR3: CASSLGDRSNTEAFF. In nucleotides, the CDR3 is TGCGCCAGCAGCTTGGGTGACAGATCGAACACTGAAGCTTTCTTT. J is TRBJ1-1 and V is TRBV5-1; D may be TRBD1 (5 bases). Germline CDR1 is SGHRS and CDR2 is YFSETQ. V gave up 0 bases and J gave up 1 base, with 10 bases separating them. This CDR3 has 15 amino acids.

V is TRBV19 and J is TRBJ2-7; no clear D gene. V was clipped by 3 bases and J by 7 bases, with 7 bases between them. Germline V CDR1 and CDR2: LNHDA, SQIVND (reference sequence). The CDR3 spans 11 residues. The CDR3 coding sequence is TGTGCCAGTAGTATCCGTGAGGAGCAGTACTTC. Protein sequence: CASSIREEQYF.

A remark on this clone: In the same sample, other DNA sequences code for this CDR3. The V call is TRBV4-2, the J call TRBJ2-2; tentative D call: TRBD2 (6 bases). The CDR3 sequence is 19 residues long. Germline CDR1 reads LGHNA; CDR2 reads YNFKEQ. The germline V and J ends were trimmed by 4 bases and 1 base, with 22 bases remaining between them. CDR3 bases: TGTGCCAGCAGCCCTGATAGTGGGGGGACGAACCGGAACACCGGGGAGCTGTTTTTT. This codes for CASSPDSGGTNRNTGELFF.

The V and J genes are TRBV28 and TRBJ1-3; 8 bases are a match to TRBD1. This CDR3 is built from 14 residues. Per germline, CDR1 MDHEN and CDR2 SYDVKM. Unmatched junction bases numbered 4, after V lost 3 bases and J lost 6 bases. CDR3 in amino acids: CASSFTTGANTIYF. In DNA, the CDR3 is TGTGCCAGCAGTTTTACGACAGGGGCAAACACCATATATTTT.

The chain is built from TRBV10-3 and TRBJ2-2, with 11 bases fitting TRBD2. CDR3 length: 16 amino acids. Unmatched junction bases numbered 12, after V lost 7 bases and J lost 8 bases. Germline V gene data show CDR1 as ENHRY and CDR2 as SYGVKD. The CDR3 loop is CAITRGGLAGGGELFF. The CDR3 bases are TGTGCCATCACCAGGGGCGGCCTAGCGGGAGGAGGGGAGCTGTTTTTT.